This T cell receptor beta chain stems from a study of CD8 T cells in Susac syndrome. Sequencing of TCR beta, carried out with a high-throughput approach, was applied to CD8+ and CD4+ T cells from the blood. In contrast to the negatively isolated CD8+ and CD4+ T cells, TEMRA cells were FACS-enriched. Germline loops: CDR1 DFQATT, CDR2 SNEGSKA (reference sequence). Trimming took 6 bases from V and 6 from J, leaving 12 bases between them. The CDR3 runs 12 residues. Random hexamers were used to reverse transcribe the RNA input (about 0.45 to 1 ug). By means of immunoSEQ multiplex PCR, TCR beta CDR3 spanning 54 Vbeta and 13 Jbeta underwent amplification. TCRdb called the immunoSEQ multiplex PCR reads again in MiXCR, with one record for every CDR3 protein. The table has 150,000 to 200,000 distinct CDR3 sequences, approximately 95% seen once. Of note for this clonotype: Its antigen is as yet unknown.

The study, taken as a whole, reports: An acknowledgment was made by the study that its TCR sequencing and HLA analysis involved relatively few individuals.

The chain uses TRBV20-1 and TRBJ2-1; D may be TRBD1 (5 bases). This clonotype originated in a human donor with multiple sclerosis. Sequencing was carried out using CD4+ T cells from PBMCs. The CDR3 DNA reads TGCAGTGCCCCAAGACAGAGCAATGAGCAGTTCTTC. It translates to CSAPRQSNEQFF.